A single sample gave rise to the 20 T cell receptor beta chains below, sequenced in a study of CD8 T cells in Susac syndrome (dated 2019 in TCRdb). Libraries were made using the immunoSEQ multiplex PCR assay. RNA was extracted using the RNeasy kit, and about 0.5 to 1 microgram was reverse transcribed with random hexamers. TCRdb trimmed the raw reads at Q25, called clones with MiXCR and kept productive beta chains. When rows share a CDR3 protein, they turn into one entry using the most common DNA and genes. Present in this sample are 50,000 or so distinct CDR3 sequences, approximately 94% of which were seen just once. The ten top clones hold about 0.54% of the sample. Material for sequencing was CD8+ T cells from PBMCs. These receptors originate from a human donor in good health.

The genes are TRBV27 and TRBJ2-7, with D uncertain. The CDR3 length is 13 residues. From germline, CDR1 is MNHEY and CDR2 SMNVEV (reference sequence). V lost 4 bases and J 5 bases, leaving 12 bases between the germline ends. In DNA form, the CDR3 reads TGTGCCAGCAGTTCGGTGGTTTTTGACGAGCAGTACTTC. Translation gives CASSSVVFDEQYF.

The chain couples TRBV7-6 to TRBJ2-7; 8 bases map to TRBD2. The length of the CDR3 is 14 residues. The V and J ends lost 4 bases and 0 bases, in that order; junction bases with no gene match: 2. The germline V gene encodes CDR1 SGHVS and CDR2 FNYEAQ. This CDR3 reads CASSSGTSSYEQYF. CDR3 DNA: TGTGCCAGCAGCTCCGGGACTAGCTCCTACGAGCAGTACTTC.

The chain joins TRBV27 to TRBJ1-1, with D unresolved. The ends were cut back, 3 bases at V and 1 base at J, with 12 bases in the middle. The length of the CDR3 is 15 residues. Germline CDR1 is MNHEY and CDR2 is SMNVEV (reference sequence). The CDR3 sequence is CASSFLRGPNTEAFF. The CDR3 DNA reads TGTGCCAGCAGTTTTCTCCGGGGTCCGAACACTGAAGCTTTCTTT.

The gene calls are TRBV5-1 and TRBJ2-1; 10 bases map to TRBD2. The CDR3 has 15 amino acids. Germline lookup yields CDR1 SGHRS and CDR2 YFSETQ. V was clipped by 0 bases and J by 9 bases; unmatched bases: 6. CDR3 in amino acids: CASSLGAGGSGEQFF. The CDR3 DNA sequence: TGCGCCAGCAGCTTGGGAGCGGGAGGGTCGGGTGAGCAGTTCTTC.

The CDR3 region has the DNA TGTGCCAGCAGTTCAGAGACGAGGGAAATAACCTACGAGCAGTACTTC. The encoded protein is CASSSETREITYEQYF. The chain joins TRBV7-9 to TRBJ2-7, with D perhaps TRBD2 (5 bases). The V and J ends lost 6 bases and 2 bases respectively, with 20 bases between them. This CDR3 contains 16 residues. Germline V gene data show CDR1 as SEHNR and CDR2 as FQNEAQ (reference sequence).

This sequence joins TRBV9 and TRBJ2-7; the D call may be TRBD1 or TRBD2 (6 bases each). CDR1 SGDLS and CDR2 YYNGEE come from the germline V gene. The CDR3 consists of 15 residues. Trimming cost V 4 bases and J 3 bases, with 17 bases left between them. The CDR3 region is CASSPGGRGLYEQYF. The DNA for the CDR3 is TGTGCCAGCAGCCCCGGGGGCAGGGGTCTCTACGAGCAGTACTTC.

The J gene is TRBJ2-7, the V gene TRBV27; D gene uncertain. CDR1 MNHEY and CDR2 SMNVEV come from the germline V gene (reference sequence). This CDR3 is built from 13 residues. Trimming cost V 5 bases and J 6 bases, with 14 bases left between them. Here the CDR3 reads CASSTRADLEQYF. Written as DNA, the CDR3 is TGTGCCAGCAGTACACGCGCGGACCTCGAGCAGTACTTC.

The chain couples TRBV27 to TRBJ2-7; TRBD1 might be the D (6 bases). CDR3 size: 14 residues. CDR1 MNHEY and CDR2 SMNVEV come from the germline V gene (reference sequence). V shed 5 bases and J shed 3 bases, with 14 bases lying between them. CDR3 sequence reads: CASSPGHSNYEQYF. CDR3 bases: TGTGCCAGCAGTCCGGGACACAGCAACTACGAGCAGTACTTC.

The genes are TRBV3-1 and TRBJ1-2, with unresolved D. From germline, CDR1 is LGHDT and CDR2 YNNKEL (reference sequence). This CDR3 is built from 15 residues. Trimming removed 0 bases from V and 0 bases from J, with 8 bases in between. CDR3 sequence: CASSQDEGPNYGYTF. The CDR3 DNA reads TGTGCCAGCAGCCAAGACGAGGGTCCTAACTATGGCTACACCTTC.

The chain is built from TRBV29-1 and TRBJ2-3; D perhaps matches TRBD1 (5 bases). The CDR3 covers 14 residues. The germline gives CDR1 SQVTM, CDR2 ANQGSEA. Trimming pared 3 bases from V and 2 bases from J, leaving 12 bases between. This chain's CDR3 is CSVDRVPDTDTQYF. Here the CDR3 DNA reads TGCAGCGTTGACAGGGTTCCGGACACAGATACGCAGTATTTT.

The V and J genes are TRBV5-1 and TRBJ2-1; D is possibly TRBD2 (6 bases). Germline CDR1 SGHRS, CDR2 YFSETQ. This CDR3 region has 15 residues. V shed 7 bases and J shed 0 bases, with 14 bases lying between them. The CDR3 DNA reads as TGCGCCAGCGGTGGGGGGACCAACTCCTACAATGAGCAGTTCTTC. Amino acids: CASGGGTNSYNEQFF.

The chain joins TRBV5-1 to TRBJ2-7; TRBD2 matches 8 bases. This CDR3 spans 15 amino acids. V lost 3 bases to trimming and J lost 1 base; unmatched junction nucleotides: 6. Germline CDR1 reads SGHRS; CDR2 reads YFSETQ. The CDR3 loop is CASSYTGLASYEQYF. As DNA, the CDR3 is TGCGCCAGCAGCTACACCGGACTAGCTTCCTACGAGCAGTACTTC.

The chain has TRBV7-9 and TRBJ2-3; D is ambiguous. Trimming removed 3 bases from V and 6 bases from J, with 13 bases in between. CDR1 is SEHNR and CDR2 is FQNEAQ in the germline V gene (reference sequence). The CDR3 loop spans 14 amino acids. The CDR3 sequence is CASSFPASGDTQYF. The CDR3 DNA reads as TGTGCCAGCAGCTTCCCGGCCTCCGGCGATACGCAGTATTTT.

This chain links TRBV7-2 with TRBJ2-1; weak D call: TRBD2 (5 bases). The germline CDR1 and CDR2 sequences are SGHTA and FQGNSA. There are 14 residues in the CDR3. Trimming stripped 1 base from V and 14 bases from J, with 18 bases between. CDR3 bases: TGTGCCAGCAGCTTAGAAGGGCTAGCAGGAGCTGAGTTCTTC. Translating it yields CASSLEGLAGAEFF.

This rearrangement joins TRBV2 to TRBJ2-5; D is perhaps TRBD2 (5 bases). Germline CDR1 reads SNHLY; CDR2 reads FYNNEI. The CDR3 sequence is 14 residues long. Trimming took off 4 bases at V and 5 bases at J, with 14 bases between the two ends. The CDR3 region is CASSGPGWEETQYF. CDR3 in DNA: TGTGCCAGCAGTGGGCCCGGTTGGGAGGAGACCCAGTACTTC.

Worth noting for this clonotype: The junction differs from germline at one of its ends, possibly a read error. This chain uses TRBV12-3 or TRBV12-4 with TRBJ1-4; weak D call: TRBD1 (5 bases). The CDR3 is 13 amino acids. For the CDR3, the DNA is TGTGCCAGCACCTCCTCCCCCACAAGGCAGACAGATTTT. Protein: CASTSSPTRQTDF.

The chain couples TRBV5-6 to TRBJ2-7, with 13 bases that match TRBD2. V was clipped by 3 bases and J by 9 bases; unmatched bases: 3. The germline CDR1 and CDR2 sequences are SGHDT and YYEEEE. The CDR3 consists of 13 residues. CDR3: CASSSGLAGAQYF. The CDR3 bases are TGTGCCAGCAGCTCCGGACTAGCGGGAGCGCAGTACTTC.

This chain uses TRBV13 with TRBJ2-1, with 11 bases identical to TRBD2. This CDR3 has 15 amino acids. V gave up 2 bases and J gave up 8 bases; unmatched junction bases: 5. Germline V gene lookup returns CDR1 PRHDT and CDR2 FYEKMQ (reference sequence). The CDR3 bases are TGTGCCAGCAGCTTATCCACACTAGCGGGAGATGAGCAGTTCTTC. Translating it yields CASSLSTLAGDEQFF.

This clonotype was recorded once. The gene calls are TRBV7-2 and TRBJ2-2; 10 bases fit TRBD2. CDR1 and CDR2 from the germline V gene are SGHTA and FQGNSA. V trimming: 5 bases; J trimming: 5 bases; junction bases outside the gene matches: 5. The CDR3 consists of 15 residues. CDR3 sequence: CASSALAGATGELFF. CDR3 in DNA: TGTGCCAGCAGCGCGCTAGCGGGGGCTACCGGGGAGCTGTTTTTT.

V is TRBV5-1 and J is TRBJ1-4; weak D call: TRBD1 (6 bases). The CDR3 has 14 residues. Trimming cost V 2 bases and J 7 bases, with 12 bases left between them. The germline V gene encodes CDR1 SGHRS and CDR2 YFSETQ. CDR3 DNA sequence: TGCGCCAGCAGCTTCACAGGGTCGTCTGAAAAACTGTTTTTT. This encodes CASSFTGSSEKLFF.